This T cell receptor beta chain stems from a study of cytomegalovirus exposure and HLA in healthy donors. Whole-study results and caveats: Earlier findings revealed that most TCR beta V segments proved productive either about 87% or about 30% of the time. The study labeled under 200 TCR beta chains cytomegalovirus-associated. A few chains tied to CMV proved CMV antigen-specific in vitro.

Regarding this clone: Its cognate antigen is unknown.

The CDR3 runs 15 residues. Germline CDR1 reads MNHNS; CDR2 reads SASEGT. V was pared by 5 bases and J by 2 bases, with 5 bases of the junction left unmatched. 60 Vbeta and 13 Jbeta primers were used in PCR. The assay was immunoSEQ multiplex PCR, and TCRdb's table has in-frame clones only and misses some. This table lists some 140,000 clones. The chain uses TRBV6-1 and TRBJ2-2, with TRBD2 matching 7 bases. The source of this sequence is a woman aged 55-69 years in good health and CMV-seronegative. Material: PBMCs. In DNA, the CDR3 is TGTGCCAGCAGTAATCGGGGGGTCAACACCGGGGAGCTGTTTTTT. Encoded protein: CASSNRGVNTGELFF.